This record looks at one TCR beta chain sequence and its context. Sequencing of TCR beta, carried out with a high-throughput approach, was applied to CD8+ and CD4+ T cells from the blood. The multiple sclerosis control cohort comprised treatment-naive individuals presenting with stable or active relapsing-remitting disease. It was negative isolation that provided the CD8+ and CD4+ T cells, whereas TEMRA cells were enriched by FACS. Deletions cut 4 bases from V and 2 bases from J, with 11 bases between. The germline V gene encodes CDR1 LNHDA and CDR2 SQIVND (reference sequence). The CDR3 is 14 residues long. This entry belongs to a study of CD8 T cells in Susac syndrome. Random hexamers were used to reverse transcribe an amount of about 0.45 to 1 ug RNA. With immunoSEQ multiplex PCR, TCR beta CDR3 was amplified across 54 Vbeta and 13 Jbeta. Each CDR3 protein gets one entry after TCRdb re-called the immunoSEQ multiplex PCR reads with MiXCR. Found here are roughly 330,000 distinct CDR3 sequences, 92% of them singletons; the top ten hold about 0.07%.

This chain uses TRBV19 with TRBJ1-2; D is unclear. This receptor was obtained from a human donor with multiple sclerosis. Sequenced input: CD4+ T cells from PBMCs. The chain's CDR3 is CASSKSVDNYGYTF. In DNA, the CDR3 is TGTGCCAGTAGTAAATCAGTCGACAACTATGGCTACACCTTC.